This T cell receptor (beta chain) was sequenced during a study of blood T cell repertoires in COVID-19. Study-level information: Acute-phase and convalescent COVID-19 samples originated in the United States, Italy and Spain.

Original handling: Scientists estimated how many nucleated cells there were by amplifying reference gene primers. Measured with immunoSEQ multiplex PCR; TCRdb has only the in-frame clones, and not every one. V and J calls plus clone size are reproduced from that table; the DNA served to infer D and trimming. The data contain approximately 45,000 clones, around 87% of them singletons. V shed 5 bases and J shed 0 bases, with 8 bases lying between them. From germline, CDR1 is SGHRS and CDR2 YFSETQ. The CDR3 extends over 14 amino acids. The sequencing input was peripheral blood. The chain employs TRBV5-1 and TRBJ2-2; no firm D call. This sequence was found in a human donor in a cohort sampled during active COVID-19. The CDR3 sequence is CASRDFSNTGELFF. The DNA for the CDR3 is TGCGCCAGCAGAGACTTCTCGAACACCGGGGAGCTGTTTTTT.